One sample yielded the 25 T cell receptor beta chains listed below, sequenced in a study of T cell responses to AZD1222 COVID-19 vaccine. Only in-frame clones appear in the TCRdb table, and some are missing; sequencing was by immunoSEQ multiplex PCR. The repertoire holds 120,000 or so clones, with 80% to 90% as singletons. The source material was peripheral blood, sampled on day 0 of AZD1222 vaccination. These receptor sequences come from an adult in good health.

J is TRBJ1-2 and V is TRBV3-1 (or the pseudogene TRBV3-2); possibly TRBD1 for D (6 bases). The CDR3 loop spans 14 amino acids. The germline V and J ends were trimmed by 5 bases and 5 bases, with 15 bases remaining between them. Per germline, CDR1 LGHDT and CDR2 YNNKEL (reference sequence). The CDR3: CASSSGTTGYGYTF. CDR3 bases: TGTGCCAGCAGCTCCGGGACAACTGGTTATGGCTACACCTTC.

The genes are TRBV5-4 and TRBJ2-3; the D gene is possibly TRBD2 (6 bases). V dropped 4 bases and J dropped 6 bases, with 15 bases sitting between them. The CDR3 is 14 residues long. CDR1 is SGHNT and CDR2 is YYREEE in the germline V gene (reference sequence). Here the CDR3 reads CASSTGGVVDTQYF. CDR3 coding DNA: TGTGCCAGCAGCACTGGCGGGGTTGTCGATACGCAGTATTTT.

V and J are TRBV5-1 and TRBJ2-5, with TRBD2 as a possible D gene (5 bases). Trimming removed 7 bases at V and 9 bases at J, with 19 bases between. Germline V lookup: CDR1 SGHRS, CDR2 YFSETQ. The CDR3 sequence is 13 residues long. The CDR3: CASGLGGSVPQYF. The CDR3 DNA is TGCGCCAGCGGTTTGGGCGGGTCGGTACCCCAGTACTTC.

The chain carries TRBV6-1 and TRBJ1-2; D may be TRBD1 (5 bases). Trimming stripped 2 bases from V and 0 bases from J, with 10 bases between. CDR1 is MNHNS and CDR2 is SASEGT in the germline V gene. The CDR3 totals 15 residues. CDR3 sequence: CASSEWSGPNYGYTF. For the CDR3, the DNA is TGTGCCAGCAGTGAATGGTCGGGACCTAACTATGGCTACACCTTC.

The rearrangement links TRBV24-1 to TRBJ1-2; 8 nucleotides line up with TRBD1. V was pared by 2 bases and J by 8 bases, with 6 bases of the junction left unmatched. Germline lookup yields CDR1 KGHDR and CDR2 SFDVKD. CDR3 length equals 14 residues. The DNA of the CDR3 is TGTGCCACCAGTGATTCTCACAGGGGGAGCGGCTACACCTTC. Protein sequence: CATSDSHRGSGYTF.

The chain carries TRBV7-2 and TRBJ1-6, with D perhaps TRBD1 (5 bases). V was shortened by 4 bases and J by 6 bases, with 10 bases between the two germline ends. Germline-derived CDR1 and CDR2 are SGHTA and FQGNSA. This CDR3 region has 14 residues. As DNA, the CDR3 is TGTGCCAGCAGCTCCCAGGGCGGTAATTCACCCCTCCACTTT. It yields the protein CASSSQGGNSPLHF.

The genes are TRBV3-1 (or the pseudogene TRBV3-2) and TRBJ2-1, with D possibly matching TRBD2 (6 bases). This CDR3 contains 16 residues. V was pared by 4 bases and J by 5 bases, with 18 bases between. CDR1 is LGHDT, CDR2 YNNKEL, per germline (reference sequence). DNA of the CDR3: TGTGCCAGCAGCCCCCACGGGACTTCCCCAAACAATGAGCAGTTCTTC. It specifies CASSPHGTSPNNEQFF.

In nucleotides, the CDR3 is TGTGCCAGCAGTTACTCCATGGGATTTCGGGACAGGGGCACAGATACGCAGTATTTT. Protein: CASSYSMGFRDRGTDTQYF. The rearrangement links TRBV6-2 or TRBV6-3 to TRBJ2-3; 9 nucleotides agree with TRBD1. Germline-derived CDR1 and CDR2 are MNHEY and SVGEGT. J gave up 1 base and V 0 bases, and 11 bases lay outside the gene matches. The CDR3 loop spans 19 amino acids.

The rearrangement links TRBV7-9 to TRBJ1-2; 8 bases align to TRBD1. The CDR3 loop spans 15 amino acids. Germline V gives CDR1 SEHNR, CDR2 FQNEAQ (reference sequence). V was pared by 1 base and J by 4 bases, with 5 bases of the junction left unmatched. CDR3 bases: TGTGCCAGCAGCTTAGGGGGTACAGGGGGCTATGGCTACACCTTC. It translates to CASSLGGTGGYGYTF.

This sequence joins TRBV10-3 and TRBJ1-2; no clear D. CDR1 and CDR2 from the germline V gene are ENHRY and SYGVKD. Trimming removed 0 bases at V and 2 bases at J, with 10 bases between. The CDR3 is 15 amino acids. DNA of the CDR3: TGTGCCATCAGTGAGTCGAGTAGTGAAAACTATGGCTACACCTTC. Its translation: CAISESSSENYGYTF.

The chain employs TRBV7-9 and TRBJ1-6, with 7 bases aligning to TRBD1. Losses at the gene ends were 0 bases for V and 9 bases for J; bases not matched to a gene: 5. The CDR3 spans 15 residues. Germline CDR1 is SEHNR and CDR2 is FQNEAQ (reference sequence). The CDR3 loop reads CASSLAGQLLSPLHF. The CDR3 nucleotides are TGTGCCAGCAGCTTAGCGGGACAGCTCCTTTCACCCCTCCACTTT.

CDR3 residues: CAISESFGLGSYEQYF. DNA of the CDR3: TGTGCCATCAGTGAGTCTTTCGGATTAGGCTCCTACGAGCAGTACTTC. The chain links TRBV10-3 to TRBJ2-7; D ambiguous. The CDR3 consists of 16 residues. The V and J ends lost 0 bases and 0 bases respectively, with 12 bases between them. Germline lookup yields CDR1 ENHRY and CDR2 SYGVKD.

The chain employs TRBV3-1 (or the pseudogene TRBV3-2) and TRBJ1-2, with D perhaps TRBD1 (6 bases). There are 17 residues in the CDR3. CDR1 LGHDT and CDR2 YNNKEL come from the germline V gene (reference sequence). Trimming shortened V by 1 base and J by 9 bases, and 24 bases separated the two germline ends. DNA of the CDR3: TGTGCCAGCAGCCAAGTCCGTCACAGGGAGGTCGCTATGCGCTACACCTTC. Residues: CASSQVRHREVAMRYTF.

The chain combines TRBV9 with TRBJ1-1; 10 nucleotides agree with TRBD1. The CDR3 totals 14 residues. Germline values: CDR1 SGDLS, CDR2 YYNGEE. V was pared by 6 bases and J by 4 bases, with 6 bases of the junction left unmatched. This chain's CDR3 is CASNRGQGGTEAFF. Written as DNA, the CDR3 is TGTGCCAGCAACCGAGGACAGGGGGGCACTGAAGCTTTCTTT.

This clone is categorized as medium-sized. The chain links TRBV27 to TRBJ2-7; D is possibly TRBD1 (5 bases). The CDR3 sequence is 15 residues long. V was cut by 7 bases and J by 5 bases, with 21 bases left in between. Germline lookup yields CDR1 MNHEY and CDR2 SMNVEV (reference sequence). The CDR3 nucleotides read TGTGCCAGCACTCTCTCTCCCGGCAGGGCCCACGAGCAGTACTTC. Amino acid sequence: CASTLSPGRAHEQYF.

The chain uses TRBV29-1 and TRBJ1-1, with D perhaps TRBD1 (5 bases). CDR1 and CDR2 from the germline V gene are SQVTM and ANQGSEA. This CDR3 is built from 14 residues. Deletions cut 4 bases from V and 2 bases from J, with 14 bases between. The CDR3 reads CSVGGPAQNTEAFF. In nucleotides, the CDR3 is TGCAGCGTTGGGGGACCGGCTCAAAACACTGAAGCTTTCTTT.

The chain is built from TRBV18 and TRBJ2-7; a possible D gene is TRBD2 (5 bases). Between the trimmed V and J ends, which lost 3 bases and 5 bases, there was a span of 11 bases. CDR1 KGHSH and CDR2 LQKENI come from the germline V gene. The CDR3 is 13 amino acids. The CDR3: CASSPRVLNEQYF. The CDR3 nucleotides read TGTGCCAGCTCACCGAGGGTGCTGAACGAGCAGTACTTC. The full variable domain, completed using reference TRBV18 and TRBJ2-7, is NAGVMQNPRHLVRRRGQEARLRCSPMKGHSHVYWYRQLPEEGLKFMVYLQKENIIDESGMPKERFSAEFPKEGPSILRIQQVVRGDSAAYFCASSPRVLNEQYFGPGTRLTVT.

The chain carries TRBV9 and TRBJ2-2, with 9 bases identical to TRBD2. The V segment lost 0 bases and the J segment 6 bases; nucleotides outside the gene matches: 6. Germline CDR1 reads SGDLS; CDR2 reads YYNGEE. CDR3 length: 16 residues. CDR3 bases: TGTGCCAGCAGCGTAGTAGCGGGAGTTACGGCCGGGGAGCTGTTTTTT. Translated, it gives CASSVVAGVTAGELFF.

The chain carries TRBV4-2 and TRBJ2-1; possibly TRBD2 for D (7 bases). Germline V gene sequence: CDR1 LGHNA, CDR2 YNFKEQ. Trimming stripped 1 base from V and 7 bases from J, with 14 bases between. The CDR3 runs to 15 residues. CDR3 region: CASSQGARGGNEQFF. CDR3 coding DNA: TGTGCCAGCAGCCAAGGCGCTAGGGGGGGGAATGAGCAGTTCTTC.

This chain joins TRBV5-1 and TRBJ2-3; tentative D call: TRBD1 (6 bases). Trimming stripped 0 bases from V and 2 bases from J, with 10 bases between. Germline-derived CDR1 and CDR2 are SGHRS and YFSETQ. The CDR3 is made up of 15 amino acids. Here the CDR3 reads CASSLDRADTDTQYF. CDR3 nucleotide sequence: TGCGCCAGCAGCTTGGACAGGGCAGACACAGATACGCAGTATTTT.

This rearrangement joins TRBV6-5 to TRBJ1-2; 7 positions agree with TRBD1. J gave up 5 bases and V 8 bases, and 8 bases lay outside the gene matches. The CDR3 covers 13 residues. The germline V gene encodes CDR1 MNHEY and CDR2 SVGAGI. The DNA for the CDR3 is TGTGCCAGCGGGCAGGGGGGACTTTATGGCTACACCTTC. This encodes CASGQGGLYGYTF.

This chain connects TRBV2 to TRBJ2-3, with D maybe TRBD1 (5 bases). The germline gives CDR1 SNHLY, CDR2 FYNNEI. This CDR3 is built from 12 residues. With 6 bases removed from V and 2 bases from J, the gap between germline ends came to 6 bases. CDR3 sequence reads: CASRTDTDTQYF. The CDR3 DNA sequence: TGTGCCAGCAGGACAGACACAGATACGCAGTATTTT. The full variable domain, in which reference TRBV2 and TRBJ2-3 provide the parts outside the CDR3, is EPEVTQTPSHQVTQMGQEVILRCVPISNHLYFYWYRQILGQKVEFLVSFYNNEISEKSEIFDDQFSVERPDGSNFTLKIRSTKLEDSAMYFCASRTDTDTQYFGPGTRLTVL.

The chain recombines TRBV27 with TRBJ2-7, with D possibly matching TRBD1 (6 bases). The V end lost 4 bases, the J end lost 7 bases, and 14 bases lay between the germline ends. This CDR3 is built from 13 residues. Per the germline V gene, CDR1 is MNHEY and CDR2 is SMNVEV (reference sequence). CDR3 sequence reads: CASSWGQDWEQYF. DNA of the CDR3: TGTGCCAGCAGTTGGGGGCAAGACTGGGAGCAGTACTTC.

The chain links TRBV12-5 to TRBJ1-1; D unresolved. Germline V lookup: CDR1 LGHNT, CDR2 FRNRAP. CDR3 length: 14 amino acids. V lost 2 bases and J lost 9, with 16 bases in between. CDR3 loop: CASGLSGFFDKAFF. Written as DNA, the CDR3 is TGTGCTAGTGGTTTGTCGGGGTTTTTCGATAAAGCTTTCTTT.

This clone has just a few counts. This sample includes further DNA sequences coding for the same CDR3. The chain uses TRBV4-1 and TRBJ2-3; 7 bases fit TRBD1. This CDR3 spans 14 amino acids. V trimming: 3 bases; J trimming: 0 bases; junction bases outside the gene matches: 0. Germline-derived CDR1 and CDR2 are MGHRA and YSYEKL. CDR3 residues: CASSQTGSTDTQYF. CDR3 DNA sequence: TGCGCCAGCAGCCAGACAGGGAGCACAGATACGCAGTATTTT.